Listed below are T cell receptor beta chains from one sample, sequenced in a study of cytomegalovirus exposure and HLA in healthy donors. Profiled with immunoSEQ multiplex PCR; TCRdb holds only in-frame clones, not every one. This repertoire shows 38,000 or so clones, about 93% found once; its top ten account for over 3%. Sequenced input: PBMCs. The receptors were gathered from a man younger than 35 in good health and CMV-seronegative. CDR3s include the opening cysteine and the closing phenylalanine or tryptophan. D genes are given only for firm matches. Rows may omit the clone size; those that give it use once, few, many or a size class.

j_gene	v_gene	d_gene	abundance	CDR3aa	CDR3nt
TRBJ2-7	TRBV28	NA	NA	CASSLMYYEQYF	TGTGCCAGCAGTTTAATGTACTACGAGCAGTACTTC
TRBJ2-3	TRBV4-1	TRBD2	NA	CASSQGVASGTDTQYF	TGCGCCAGCAGCCAAGGCGTCGCTAGCGGGACAGATACGCAGTATTTT
TRBJ1-5	TRBV5-8	NA	NA	CASSSRVPQHF	TGTGCCAGCAGCTCCAGGGTACCCCAGCATTTT
TRBJ1-2	TRBV10-3	TRBD1	few	CAIARQGHYYGYTF	TGTGCCATCGCGAGACAGGGTCATTACTATGGCTACACCTTC
TRBJ2-4	TRBV18	NA	NA	CASSQGGDAQNIQYF	TGTGCCAGCTCCCAGGGGGGAGACGCTCAAAACATTCAGTACTTC
TRBJ2-3	TRBV7-2	NA	once	CASSSLASDTQYF	TGTGCCAGCAGCTCTCTGGCATCAGATACGCAGTATTTT
TRBJ2-1	TRBV6-1	NA	NA	CASRPQAFSYNEQFF	TGTGCCAGCCGGCCTCAGGCTTTCTCCTACAATGAGCAGTTCTTC
TRBJ1-1	TRBV10-3	NA	NA	CAITNPGGTEAFF	TGTGCCATCACTAATCCGGGGGGCACTGAAGCTTTCTTT
TRBJ2-7	TRBV2	TRBD1	NA	CASNTGTGAGNEQYF	TGTGCCAGCAACACCGGGACAGGGGCGGGGAACGAGCAGTACTTC
TRBJ2-7	TRBV6-5	NA	NA	CASSQTGNGYEQYF	TGTGCCAGCAGCCAAACAGGGAATGGGTACGAGCAGTACTTC
TRBJ1-5	TRBV5-1	TRBD1	NA	CASSFPQTGGNQPQHF	TGCGCCAGCAGCTTCCCGCAAACAGGGGGCAATCAGCCCCAGCATTTT
TRBJ1-2	TRBV30	NA	NA	CAWSSPSAGWGYTF	TGTGCCTGGAGTTCTCCCTCCGCAGGTTGGGGCTACACCTTC